This T cell receptor beta chain is from a study of CD8+ T cells in alopecia areata. This clone was seen more than once but under ten times. The CDR3 extends over 16 amino acids. CDR1 and CDR2 (germline): SGHAT, FQNNGV. V gave up 0 bases and J gave up 6 bases; unmatched junction bases: 8. As the sequencing template, cDNA was produced by extracting RNA and reverse transcribing it. Only in-frame clones appear in the TCRdb table, and some are missing; sequencing was by immunoSEQ multiplex PCR. The profile shows approximately 180,000 clones, 59% of them singletons. The chain is built from TRBV11-2 and TRBJ2-3; 8 bases align to TRBD2. The TCR comes from a human donor with alopecia areata. The sample was CD4+ T cells sorted from blood, taken at week 0. The CDR3 coding sequence is TGTGCCAGCAGCTTAGATTCCCCGGGGGGGTCCGATACGCAGTATTTT. It yields the protein CASSLDSPGGSDTQYF. Together with reference TRBV11-2 and TRBJ2-3, the CDR3 gives the full variable domain: EAGVAQSPRYKIIEKRQSVAFWCNPISGHATLYWYQQILGQGPKLLIQFQNNGVVDDSQLPKDRFSAERLKGVDSTLKIQPAKLEDSAVYLCASSLDSPGGSDTQYFGPGTRLTVL.